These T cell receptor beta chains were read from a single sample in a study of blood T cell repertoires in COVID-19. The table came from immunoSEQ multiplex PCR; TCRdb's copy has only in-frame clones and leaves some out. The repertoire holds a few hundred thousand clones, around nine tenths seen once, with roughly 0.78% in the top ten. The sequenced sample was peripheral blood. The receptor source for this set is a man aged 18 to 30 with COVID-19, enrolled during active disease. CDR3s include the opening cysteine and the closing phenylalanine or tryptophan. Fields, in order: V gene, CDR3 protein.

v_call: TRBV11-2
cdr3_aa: CASSPGQAQETQYF

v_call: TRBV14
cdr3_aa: CASSPWFQREYTEQFF

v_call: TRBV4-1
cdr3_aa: CASSPYWGQVYTYEQYF

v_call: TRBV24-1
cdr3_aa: CATKAGASVPYGYTF

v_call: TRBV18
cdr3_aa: CASSHEGRGITEAFF

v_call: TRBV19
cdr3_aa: CASSTTSGRTDTQYF

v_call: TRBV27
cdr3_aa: CASSGTSGRSDTQYF

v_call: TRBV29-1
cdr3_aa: CSVPDRGDGYTF

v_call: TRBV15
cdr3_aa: CATSRDYEGAKTGELFF

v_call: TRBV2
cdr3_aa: CASTGQGDNEQFF

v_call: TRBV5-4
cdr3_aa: CASRQGTVSNEQFF

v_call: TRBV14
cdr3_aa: CASSSGTSWRETQYF